This T cell receptor (beta chain) was identified in a study of blood T cell repertoires in COVID-19. Background on the study: Samples representing acute and convalescent COVID-19 were sourced from the United States, Italy and Spain. The cDNA or gDNA used as material had been derived from T cells, B-cell-depleted T cells, or PBMCs.

The authors' processing: Reference gene primers were amplified, and this amplification served to estimate nucleated cell counts. Data came from immunoSEQ multiplex PCR; TCRdb stores just in-frame clones and leaves some out. That table furnishes V, J and clone size, whereas the DNA furnished D and trimming. This table has fewer than 200,000 clones, approximately 83% appearing once. Germline trimming cut 3 bases from V and 8 bases from J; bases unmatched to any gene: 6. The CDR3 runs to 14 residues. Germline lookup yields CDR1 LNHDA and CDR2 SQIVND (reference sequence). The sequence derives from a woman of 80 years or more with acute or convalescent COVID-19. Sequences were obtained from peripheral blood. The chain employs TRBV19 and TRBJ1-2, with 10 bases that match TRBD1. CDR3 sequence: CASSIRDRGQGYTF. CDR3 bases: TGTGCCAGTAGTATCCGGGACAGGGGCCAGGGCTACACCTTC.